Shown below are 18 T cell receptor beta chains from a single sample sequenced in a study of identical twins. From the 5' RACE reads, TCRdb called clonotypes with MiXCR, one entry per CDR3 protein. The sample contains 1.5 million to 2 million distinct CDR3 sequences, 25% to 35% of which appear only once. The sequenced material came from cord blood. These TCRs come from a newborn girl in good health.

This clonotype was found many times. The V call is TRBV4-2, the J call TRBJ2-3; D perhaps matches TRBD2 (5 bases). Trimming removed 4 bases from V and 0 bases from J, with 11 bases in between. The germline V gene has CDR1 LGHNA and CDR2 YNFKEQ. This CDR3 contains 15 residues. The CDR3 DNA sequence: TGTGCCAGCAGCCCCCAGAGACTAAGCACAGATACGCAGTATTTT. Encoded protein: CASSPQRLSTDTQYF.

This clonotype was recorded many times. V is TRBV12-3 or TRBV12-4 and J is TRBJ2-7, with D maybe TRBD1 (6 bases). The CDR3 runs 13 residues. Deletions cut 6 bases from V and 5 bases from J, with 14 bases between. The DNA of the CDR3 is TGTGCCAGCAGCTCCCGACAGGAGCACGAGCAGTACTTC. Amino acid sequence: CASSSRQEHEQYF.

The chain has TRBV11-2 and TRBJ1-6, with D uncertain. The CDR3 totals 17 residues. CDR1 is SGHAT, CDR2 FQNNGV, per germline. Trimming took 1 base from V and 0 from J, leaving 10 bases between them. CDR3 in DNA: TGTGCCAGCAGCTTAGCGATCAGGAGCTCCTATAATTCACCCCTCCACTTT. As protein: CASSLAIRSSYNSPLHF.

The chain is built from TRBV10-3 and TRBJ2-7; D gene uncertain. CDR1 ENHRY and CDR2 SYGVKD come from the germline V gene. V lost 4 bases to trimming and J lost 1 base, with 14 bases between them. The CDR3 runs 15 residues. Written as DNA, the CDR3 is TGTGCCATCAGTGTCCCCAGACGGCTGTCCTACGAGCAGTACTTC. Protein: CAISVPRRLSYEQYF.

Regarding this clonotype: A read error is possible here, since a much larger clone lies one base away. The chain recombines TRBV7-6 with TRBJ1-4, with D hard to call. The CDR3 sequence is 18 residues long. Trimming took off 5 bases at V and 0 bases at J, with 19 bases between the two ends. Germline CDR1 and CDR2: SGHVS and FNYEAQ. In DNA form, the CDR3 reads TGTGCCAGCAGCAACGATCACGGGTTATACGCAACTAATGAAAAACTGTTTTTT. Encoded protein: CASSNDHGLYATNEKLFF.

This clonotype has just one count. The chain employs TRBV4-2 and TRBJ2-3; TRBD2 matches 10 bases. V lost 1 base, J lost 9 bases, and 4 bases stayed unmatched. Germline V CDR1 and CDR2: LGHNA, YNFKEQ. The CDR3 is 14 amino acids. CDR3 sequence reads: CASSQASGGGTQYF. CDR3 nucleotides: TGTGCCAGCAGCCAAGCTAGCGGGGGTGGAACGCAGTATTTT.

This clonotype has a handful of counts. At one boundary the junction diverges from the germline segment, which might be a read error. The chain uses TRBV7-7 and TRBJ2-5, with 7 bases aligning to TRBD2. From germline, CDR1 is SSHAT and CDR2 FNYEAQ (reference sequence). The CDR3 totals 16 residues. The CDR3 DNA sequence: TGTGCTAGCAGCTCGCCTTCGGGGGGTGGGAGAGAGACCCAGTACTTC. Protein: CASSSPSGGGRETQYF. Combining the CDR3 with reference TRBV7-7 and TRBJ2-5 gives the whole variable domain GAGVSQSPRYKVTKRGQDVTLRCDPISSHATLYWYQQALGQGPEFLTYFNYEAQPDKSGLPSDRFSAERPEGSISTLTIQRTEQRDSAMYRCASSSPSGGGRETQYFGPGTRLLVL.

This clonotype was found a few times. The rearrangement links TRBV3-1 to TRBJ1-4; D is unclear. The CDR3 length is 13 residues. Trimming removed 8 bases from V and 3 bases from J, with 10 bases in between. Per the germline V gene, CDR1 is LGHDT and CDR2 is YNNKEL (reference sequence). For the CDR3, the DNA is TGTGCCAGCCGCCGGGGATCTAATGAAAAACTGTTTTTT. Translating it yields CASRRGSNEKLFF.

J is TRBJ2-2 and V is TRBV4-1; D unclear. Germline V gives CDR1 MGHRA, CDR2 YSYEKL. The CDR3 is 13 residues long. V gave up 4 bases and J gave up 6 bases, with 9 bases separating them. The CDR3 sequence: CASSPELAGELFF. CDR3 DNA: TGCGCCAGCAGCCCTGAACTGGCCGGGGAGCTGTTTTTT.

The gene calls are TRBV21-1 and TRBJ2-7; TRBD2, the table's D call, lacks a check against the DNA. TRBV21-1 is noted as a pseudogene. The CDR3 totals 15 residues. CDR3: CASSKGIAGDYEQYF. The CDR3 DNA reads as TGTGCCAGCAGCAAAGGGATAGCGGGAGACTACGAGCAGTACTTC.

This clonotype occurred a few times. CDR3 protein: CASSLGGASADTQYF. The DNA for the CDR3 is TGTGCCAGCAGCTTAGGGGGGGCTAGTGCAGATACGCAGTATTTT. This chain uses TRBV7-2 with TRBJ2-3; D is tentatively TRBD1 or TRBD2 (6 bases each). The V end lost 1 base, the J end lost 4 bases, and 12 bases lay between the germline ends. This CDR3 region has 15 residues. The germline V gene encodes CDR1 SGHTA and CDR2 FQGNSA.

The chain recombines TRBV7-6 with TRBJ2-3; D is possibly TRBD2 (5 bases). The CDR3 extends over 15 amino acids. Trimming cost V 3 bases and J 1 base, with 11 bases left between them. In germline, CDR1 is SGHVS, CDR2 FNYEAQ. CDR3 coding DNA: TGTGCCAGCAGCTTGGGGAGAAGGGGCACAGATACGCAGTATTTT. Protein: CASSLGRRGTDTQYF.

This clonotype was seen at least ten times. CDR3 amino acids: CATSDLQGEQFF. In DNA form, the CDR3 reads TGTGCCACCAGTGATTTGCAGGGTGAGCAGTTCTTC. This chain links TRBV24-1 with TRBJ2-1; TRBD1 might be the D (5 bases). Trimming took off 0 bases at V and 9 bases at J, with 5 bases between the two ends. CDR1 is KGHDR and CDR2 is SFDVKD in the germline V gene. This CDR3 comprises 12 residues.

This clonotype was detected a few times. In DNA, the CDR3 is TGTGCCAGCATCGCTAGGCCACCCAACGAGCAGTACTTC. This gives the protein CASIARPPNEQYF. This chain links TRBV28 with TRBJ2-7; no definite D call. The CDR3 has 13 amino acids. V was clipped by 7 bases and J by 5 bases, with 15 bases between them. Germline V CDR1 and CDR2: MDHEN, SYDVKM.

A word on this clonotype: Given a much more abundant clone one base away, this may be a read error. This CDR3 is CASSLDPGSSYGYTF. CDR3 coding DNA: TGTGCCAGCAGCTTAGATCCAGGCTCTAGCTATGGCTACACCTTC. The rearrangement uses TRBV7-2 and TRBJ1-2, with D unclear. The CDR3 runs to 15 residues. Per the germline V gene, CDR1 is SGHTA and CDR2 is FQGNSA. V dropped 1 base and J dropped 4 bases, with 13 bases sitting between them. Filled out from reference TRBV7-2 and TRBJ1-2, the complete variable domain reads GAGVSQSPSNKVTEKGKDVELRCDPISGHTALYWYRQSLGQGLEFLIYFQGNSAPDKSGLPSDRFSAERTGGSVSTLTIQRTQQEDSAVYLCASSLDPGSSYGYTFGSGTRLTVV.

V usage is TRBV28 and J usage is TRBJ1-2, with D maybe TRBD1 (5 bases). Germline V gene lookup returns CDR1 MDHEN and CDR2 SYDVKM. Trimming removed 7 bases from V and 6 bases from J, with 12 bases in between. This CDR3 region has 12 residues. Written as DNA, the CDR3 is TGTGCCAGCATTGGTTGGGGCGATGGCTACACCTTC. Encoded protein: CASIGWGDGYTF.

As to this clonotype: A read error may be the cause here, since a much bigger clone is one base away. This chain uses TRBV7-2 with TRBJ2-3; no clear D. Looked up from germline, CDR1 is SGHTA and CDR2 is FQGNSA. The CDR3 is 15 residues long. Trimming shortened V by 6 bases and J by 4 bases, and 17 bases separated the two germline ends. The CDR3 sequence is CASRFPPPPSDTQYF. Written as DNA, the CDR3 is TGTGCCAGCAGATTCCCGCCTCCTCCCTCAGATACGCAGTATTTT. Full variable domain (remainder filled in from reference TRBV7-2 and TRBJ2-3): GAGVSQSPSNKVTEKGKDVELRCDPISGHTALYWYRQSLGQGLEFLIYFQGNSAPDKSGLPSDRFSAERTGGSVSTLTIQRTQQEDSAVYLCASRFPPPPSDTQYFGPGTRLTVL.

The V call is TRBV28, the J call TRBJ2-5; a weak D match, TRBD1 (6 bases). V was shortened by 3 bases and J by 11 bases, with 28 bases between the two germline ends. The CDR3 is made up of 17 amino acids. CDR1 and CDR2 (germline): MDHEN, SYDVKM. CDR3 loop: CASSFPLMRQDSNEQYF. The CDR3, as DNA: TGTGCCAGCAGTTTCCCCTTGATGAGACAGGATTCCAATGAGCAGTACTTC.